This T cell receptor (beta chain) appears in the sequencing data of a study of beta chain features in type 1 diabetes. Every isolated RNA sample was fully reverse transcribed, so sequencing captured expressed TCRB transcripts. TCRdb's table, derived via immunoSEQ multiplex PCR, lists solely in-frame clones and lacks some. Of 300,000 to 350,000 clones in the sample, 7% to 9% were seen once. A word on this clone: Its antigen is currently unknown.

Study findings and constraints: Type 1 diabetes patients had TCRB CDR3s that were shorter (moderately but significantly so) in all four CD4+ subsets.

The CDR3 is 13 amino acids. With 2 bases removed from V and 12 bases from J, the gap between germline ends came to 14 bases. The V gene's germline CDR1 is SGHTA and CDR2 FQGNSA. What was sequenced was central memory CD4+ T cells from blood. The chain is built from TRBV7-2 and TRBJ2-1, with D hard to call. The source of this sequence is a woman younger than 35 in good health. The DNA for the CDR3 is TGTGCCAGCAGCTTACCCCAAGAAGCGCCGCAGTTCTTC. As protein: CASSLPQEAPQFF.